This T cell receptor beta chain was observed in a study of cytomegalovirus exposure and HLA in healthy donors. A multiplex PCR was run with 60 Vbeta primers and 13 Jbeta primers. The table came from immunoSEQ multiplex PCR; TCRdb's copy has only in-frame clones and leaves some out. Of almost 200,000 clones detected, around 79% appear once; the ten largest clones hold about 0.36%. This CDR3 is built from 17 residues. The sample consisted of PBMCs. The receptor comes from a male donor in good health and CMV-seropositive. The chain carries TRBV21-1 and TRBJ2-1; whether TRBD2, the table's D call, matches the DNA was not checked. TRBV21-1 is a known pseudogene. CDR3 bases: TGTGCCAGCAGCACTCCCCCCCACGGTAGCTCCTACAATGAGCAGTTCTTC. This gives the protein CASSTPPHGSSYNEQFF.